This TCR beta chain appears in the sequencing data of a study of response to subunit inactivated influenza vaccine. Notes on the study in general: Few additional T cells are recruited per seasonal influenza vaccination, authors suggested.

A remark on this clonotype: Its specificity is unknown.

The CDR3 has 15 amino acids. Germline V gene sequence: CDR1 SGHRS, CDR2 YFSETQ. V shed 2 bases and J 7 bases; nucleotides not matched to a gene: 8. TCRdb used MiXCR to reprocess the RT-PCR reads, holding one entry per CDR3 protein. The table lists under 850,000 distinct CDR3 sequences, roughly 18% of them singletons. The V and J genes are TRBV5-1 and TRBJ2-2; TRBD1 agrees at 7 bases. The source was PBMCs from blood, collected roughly 5 days after vaccination. This sequence originates from a man over 45 who received an inactivated influenza vaccine. The CDR3 coding sequence is TGCGCCAGCAGCTTCCTTACAGGGGTCGGCGGGGAGCTGTTTTTT. It translates to CASSFLTGVGGELFF.